These 23 T cell receptor beta chains were all obtained from the same sample, sequenced in a study of cytomegalovirus exposure and HLA in healthy donors (dated by TCRdb to the late 2010s). Receptor libraries were prepared by the immunoSEQ multiplex PCR assay. For the multiplex PCR, a mixture combining 60 forward primers for TCR Vbeta segments and 13 reverse primers for TCR Jbeta segments was used. TCRdb took this table from immuneACCESS and kept in-frame rearrangements with V and J called. Such tables lack part of the clones; where checked against another copy, unresolved V genes explain under half of the gap, and the rest is unexplained. Present in this sample are fewer than 200,000 clones, 65% to 85% of which were seen just once. Of the sample, around 6.7% is held by the ten largest clones. Sequenced sample: PBMCs. Every receptor here comes from a woman aged 25 to 39 in good health and CMV-seropositive.

This chain uses TRBV9 with TRBJ2-6; TRBD1 agrees at 10 bases. The CDR3 length is 18 residues. Per the germline V gene, CDR1 is SGDLS and CDR2 is YYNGEE. V lost 3 bases and J lost 2; bases outside the gene matches: 8. CDR3 protein: CASSGRDRGLPGANVLTF. The DNA for the CDR3 is TGTGCCAGCAGCGGGCGGGACAGGGGACTCCCTGGGGCCAACGTCCTGACTTTC.

This chain uses TRBV6-6 with TRBJ2-7; unclear D gene. CDR3 length: 11 amino acids. Germline-derived CDR1 and CDR2 are MNHNY and SVGAGI (reference sequence). The V end lost 7 bases, the J end lost 6 bases, and 10 bases lay between the germline ends. This chain's CDR3 is CASTPGGEQYF. In nucleotides, the CDR3 is TGTGCCAGCACACCCGGCGGCGAGCAGTACTTC.

This clone was seen more than once but under ten times. V is TRBV4-1 and J is TRBJ2-7, with 9 bases fitting TRBD1. From germline, CDR1 is MGHRA and CDR2 YSYEKL. Trimming removed 4 bases from V and 5 bases from J; junction bases left unmatched: 9. CDR3 length: 15 residues. The DNA of the CDR3 is TGCGCCAGCAGCCCGGGACAGGGCAGAACCCACGAGCAGTACTTC. Its translation is CASSPGQGRTHEQYF.

The gene calls are TRBV18 and TRBJ2-3; a possible D gene is TRBD2 (5 bases). CDR1 KGHSH and CDR2 LQKENI come from the germline V gene. This CDR3 spans 14 amino acids. V gave up 6 bases and J gave up 2 bases, with 12 bases separating them. CDR3 DNA: TGTGCCAGCTCCCTAGGACTGGCCACAGATACGCAGTATTTT. Encoded protein: CASSLGLATDTQYF.

The chain combines TRBV5-1 with TRBJ2-5, with 7 bases that match TRBD2. Trimming took 9 bases from V and 0 from J; bases not matched to a gene: 14. The germline V gene has CDR1 SGHRS and CDR2 YFSETQ. The CDR3 spans 16 residues. DNA for the CDR3: TGCGCCACCAAAACGGGGGAGCGGGGTAACCAAGAGACCCAGTACTTC. Protein sequence: CATKTGERGNQETQYF.

This clone has a handful of counts. The chain joins TRBV19 to TRBJ1-1, with D perhaps matching TRBD1 (5 bases). V was trimmed by 5 bases and J by 5 bases, leaving 9 bases between them. The germline V gene encodes CDR1 LNHDA and CDR2 SQIVND (reference sequence). The CDR3 length is 12 residues. Here the CDR3 DNA reads TGTGCCAGTAGTCCTCGACAGACTGAAGCTTTCTTT. Translating gives CASSPRQTEAFF.

This clone was recorded once. The chain is built from TRBV5-1 and TRBJ2-1; D call uncertain. Germline-derived CDR1 and CDR2 are SGHRS and YFSETQ. The CDR3 consists of 18 residues. Trimming pared 2 bases from V and 3 bases from J, leaving 21 bases between. The CDR3 here is CASSFRYGAVPHYNEQFF. The CDR3 nucleotides read TGCGCCAGCAGCTTTCGGTACGGTGCGGTCCCTCACTACAATGAGCAGTTCTTC.

The chain has TRBV7-2 and TRBJ1-3; weak D call: TRBD1 (6 bases). The CDR3 extends over 15 amino acids. CDR1 and CDR2 from the germline V gene are SGHTA and FQGNSA. Between the trimmed V and J ends, which lost 1 base and 2 bases, there was a span of 9 bases. The CDR3 sequence: CASSLDRVAGNTIYF. The CDR3 region has the DNA TGTGCCAGCAGCTTAGACAGGGTGGCTGGAAACACCATATATTTT.

The CDR3 sequence is CASSIGAGLNEQFF. The CDR3 DNA is TGTGCCAGTAGTATAGGAGCAGGGTTAAATGAGCAGTTCTTC. V usage is TRBV19 and J usage is TRBJ2-1; the D gene is possibly TRBD1 (5 bases). V was trimmed by 1 base and J by 7 bases, leaving 11 bases between them. Germline lookup yields CDR1 LNHDA and CDR2 SQIVND (reference sequence). This CDR3 has 14 residues.

V and J are TRBV28 and TRBJ2-6; D possibly corresponds to TRBD2 (6 bases). V was shortened by 4 bases and J by 4 bases, with 14 bases between the two germline ends. This CDR3 is built from 16 residues. Germline V gene lookup returns CDR1 MDHEN and CDR2 SYDVKM. The CDR3: CASSSEGDSGANVLTF. The CDR3, as DNA: TGTGCCAGCAGTTCGGAAGGGGACTCCGGGGCCAACGTCCTGACTTTC.

This clone appeared a few times. The CDR3: CASSSYTSNEQFF. Here the CDR3 DNA reads TGTGCCAGCAGCTCTTACACCTCTAATGAGCAGTTCTTC. V usage is TRBV11-1 and J usage is TRBJ2-1; D remains unclear. The CDR3 is 13 residues long. V lost 4 bases and J 7 bases, leaving 11 bases between the germline ends. Germline CDR1 and CDR2: SGHAT and FQDESV (reference sequence).

V is TRBV5-8 and J is TRBJ1-1; maybe TRBD1 (5 bases). The CDR3 totals 16 residues. Trimming cost V 1 base and J 5 bases, with 18 bases left between them. Germline assignment: CDR1 SGHTS and CDR2 YDEGEE. CDR3 DNA sequence: TGTGCCAGCAGCTTGTACGGGGGGTCGGGCGGGACTGAAGCTTTCTTT. Translating gives CASSLYGGSGGTEAFF.

V usage is TRBV6-1 and J usage is TRBJ2-7; D might be TRBD2 (6 bases). Germline-derived CDR1 and CDR2 are MNHNS and SASEGT. V lost 0 bases and J 0 bases, leaving 12 bases between the germline ends. This CDR3 has 16 amino acids. CDR3 nucleotide sequence: TGTGCCAGCAGTGAAGCGGGGACTTTATACTCCTACGAGCAGTACTTC. Translation: CASSEAGTLYSYEQYF.

V is TRBV19 and J is TRBJ1-1; 11 bases map to TRBD1. The V gene end was trimmed by 10 bases and the J gene end by 3 bases; junction bases not matched to a gene: 7. The CDR3 has 14 amino acids. Germline assignment: CDR1 LNHDA and CDR2 SQIVND (reference sequence). CDR3 nucleotides: TGTGCCACCCGGACAGGGGGCGCGTACACTGAAGCTTTCTTT. It translates to CATRTGGAYTEAFF.

This clone was recorded only once. V gene TRBV9 combines with J gene TRBJ2-7; 7 bases align to TRBD1. The germline CDR1 and CDR2 sequences are SGDLS and YYNGEE. J lost 6 bases, V lost 1 base, and 4 bases had no gene match. CDR3 size: 13 residues. Here the CDR3 reads CASSVIDRAEQYF. The CDR3, as DNA: TGTGCCAGCAGCGTAATCGACAGGGCCGAGCAGTACTTC.

This rearrangement joins TRBV4-2 to TRBJ1-2, with a possible D match to TRBD1 (6 bases). The CDR3 consists of 13 residues. V lost 3 bases and J 7 bases, leaving 12 bases between the germline ends. From germline, CDR1 is LGHNA and CDR2 YNFKEQ. CDR3 in DNA: TGTGCCAGCAGCCAGGGCACAGGGTCTGGCTACACCTTC. Amino acid sequence: CASSQGTGSGYTF.

With respect to this clone: Sequence at one end of the junction differs from germline and may be a read error. The chain joins TRBV7-9 to TRBJ2-6; 7 bases fit TRBD1. Germline values: CDR1 SEHNR, CDR2 FQNEAQ (reference sequence). This CDR3 region has 12 residues. The CDR3 loop reads CSSSLDRVPSAF. CDR3 nucleotide sequence: TGTTCCAGCAGCTTAGACAGGGTACCATCCGCTTTC. Complete variable domain (other parts from reference TRBV7-9 and TRBJ2-6): DTGVSQNPRHKITKRGQNVTFRCDPISEHNRLYWYRQTLGQGPEFLTYFQNEAQLEKSRLLSDRFSAERPKGSFSTLEIQRTEQGDSAMYLCSSSLDRVPSAFGAGSRLTVL.

This clone has a handful of counts. The chain employs TRBV4-3 and TRBJ1-4; a possible D gene is TRBD1 (5 bases). This CDR3 is built from 16 residues. In germline, CDR1 is LGHNA, CDR2 YSLEER. Trimming stripped 1 base from V and 5 bases from J, with 14 bases between. Written as DNA, the CDR3 is TGCGCCAGCAGCCAAGCACCAGACAGCTTGAATGAAAAACTGTTTTTT. Translated: CASSQAPDSLNEKLFF.

V is TRBV7-3 and J is TRBJ1-1, with a possible D match to TRBD1 (5 bases). Germline V gene lookup returns CDR1 SGHTA and CDR2 FQGTGA. CDR3 length equals 13 residues. V was pared by 5 bases and J by 1 base, with 8 bases between. CDR3 in amino acids: CASSADRNTEAFF. Here the CDR3 DNA reads TGTGCCAGCAGCGCCGACAGGAACACTGAAGCTTTCTTT.

The V and J genes are TRBV4-1 and TRBJ1-1; D is ambiguous. The germline V gene has CDR1 MGHRA and CDR2 YSYEKL. Trimming pared 4 bases from V and 3 bases from J, leaving 12 bases between. The CDR3 runs 14 residues. The CDR3 nucleotides are TGCGCCAGCAGCCGTTGGGCATGGGACACTGAAGCTTTCTTT. The encoded protein is CASSRWAWDTEAFF.

This chain connects TRBV7-9 to TRBJ2-3, with a possible D match to TRBD1 (6 bases). This CDR3 comprises 11 residues. The germline gives CDR1 SEHNR, CDR2 FQNEAQ (reference sequence). V lost 2 bases to trimming and J lost 13 bases, with 10 bases between them. CDR3 nucleotides: TGTGCCAGCAGCTTAAGGGACACGAAGTATTTT. Its protein is CASSLRDTKYF. The whole variable domain, remainder taken from reference TRBV7-9 and TRBJ2-3, is DTGVSQNPRHKITKRGQNVTFRCDPISEHNRLYWYRQTLGQGPEFLTYFQNEAQLEKSRLLSDRFSAERPKGSFSTLEIQRTEQGDSAMYLCASSLRDTKYFGPGTRLTVL.

The J gene is TRBJ2-5, the V gene TRBV7-9; TRBD2 matches 7 bases. The ends lost 3 bases at V and 3 bases at J; junction bases unmatched: 4. Germline V lookup: CDR1 SEHNR, CDR2 FQNEAQ (reference sequence). This CDR3 region has 14 residues. The DNA of the CDR3 is TGTGCCAGCAGCTTTCGGGGGAGGGAAGAGACCCAGTACTTC. This gives the protein CASSFRGREETQYF.

The chain combines TRBV4-2 with TRBJ1-1; D remains ambiguous. The V and J ends lost 0 bases and 3 bases respectively, with 11 bases between them. Germline V CDR1 and CDR2: LGHNA, YNFKEQ. This CDR3 comprises 15 residues. CDR3 coding DNA: TGTGCCAGCAGCCAAGATCGGCGGCAGTACACTGAAGCTTTCTTT. This encodes CASSQDRRQYTEAFF.